These T cell receptor beta chains were read from a single sample in a study of cytomegalovirus exposure and HLA in healthy donors. Assay used: immunoSEQ multiplex PCR; TCRdb lists only in-frame clones, some missing. This table holds some 200,000 clones, about 80% found once. The specimen sequenced was PBMCs. Receptors originate from a woman aged 35 to 49 in good health and CMV-seronegative. Both conserved end residues are part of each CDR3.

j_gene	v_gene	CDR3aa
TRBJ1-5	TRBV7-9	CASSPGQGNQPQHF
TRBJ1-5	TRBV6-6	CASTYDREDQPQHF
TRBJ2-5	TRBV12-5	CASGLLAGAQETQYF
TRBJ2-1	TRBV5-1	CASSLTPSPSYNEQFF
TRBJ1-5	TRBV2	CASTKEREWGNQPQHF
TRBJ2-7	TRBV10-3	CAISDTGTGGDEQYF
TRBJ1-1	TRBV29-1	CSSERGGEAFF
TRBJ1-2	TRBV7-3	CASSPWGADRAGYTF
TRBJ1-1	TRBV2	CASSERPPVEGFYTEAFF
TRBJ1-3	TRBV9	CASSVRAGDGNTIYF
TRBJ2-6	TRBV14	CASSRDRGRSGANVLTF
TRBJ1-6	TRBV20-1	CSARGGSPLHF
TRBJ1-5	TRBV19	CASSLTDVLGQPQHF
TRBJ2-2	TRBV7-2	CASSLEGFGELFF
TRBJ2-1	TRBV10-3	CAISESGRGPLVF
TRBJ1-3	TRBV19	CASRDPGQGTGNTIYF
TRBJ1-6	TRBV7-2	CASSPGAYNSPLHF
TRBJ2-2	TRBV27	CASTLGGDTGELFF
TRBJ2-5	TRBV7-2	CASSFRGDRGETQYF
TRBJ2-4	TRBV11-3	CASSLQAGGRDIQYF
TRBJ1-3	TRBV4-2	CASRTDRAGNTIYF
TRBJ2-3	TRBV7-9	CASSSPLGGGTDTQYF